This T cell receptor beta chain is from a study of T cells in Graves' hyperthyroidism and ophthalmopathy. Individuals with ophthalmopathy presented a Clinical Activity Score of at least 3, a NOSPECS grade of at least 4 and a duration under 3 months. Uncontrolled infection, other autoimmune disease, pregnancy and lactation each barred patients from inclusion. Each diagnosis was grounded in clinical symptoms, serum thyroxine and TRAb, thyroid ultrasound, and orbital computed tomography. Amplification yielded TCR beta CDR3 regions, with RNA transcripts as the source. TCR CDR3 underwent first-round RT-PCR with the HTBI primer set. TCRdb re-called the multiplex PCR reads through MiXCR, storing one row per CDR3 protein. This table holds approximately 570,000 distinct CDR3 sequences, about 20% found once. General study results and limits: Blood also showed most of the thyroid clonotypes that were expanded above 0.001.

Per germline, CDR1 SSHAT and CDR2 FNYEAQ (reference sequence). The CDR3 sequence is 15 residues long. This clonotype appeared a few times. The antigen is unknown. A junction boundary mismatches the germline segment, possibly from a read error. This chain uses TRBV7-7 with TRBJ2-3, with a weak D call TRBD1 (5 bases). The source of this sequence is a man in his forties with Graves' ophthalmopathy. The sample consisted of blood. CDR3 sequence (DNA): TGTGCTAGCAGCCCAGACAGACTCGCCACGAATACGCAGTATTTT. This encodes CASSPDRLATNTQYF.